Here is one TCR beta chain with its context. Its matching antigen is unknown. The CDR3 has 14 amino acids. Germline V gene sequence: CDR1 MDHEN, CDR2 SYDVKM. V was pared by 5 bases and J by 10 bases, with 15 bases between. The data stem from a study of T cell responses to AZD1222 COVID-19 vaccine. The data were produced by immunoSEQ multiplex PCR, yet TCRdb's version contains in-frame clones alone and is incomplete. The repertoire holds about 99,000 clones, with approximately 86% as singletons. General observations from the study: Within unmutated variant regions lay the reported targets of nearly half of spike-specific TCRs. Spike as a whole was targeted by vaccine-associated CD4 TCRs, dominant at 160-218 and 743-854. Females outnumbered males among donors, who were mostly white British; clonal diversity was possibly underestimated. Only five to seven individuals given AZD1222 were seropositive at baseline.

This receptor was obtained from an adult who received the MenACWY meningococcal vaccine as a control. The sample was peripheral blood, taken 28 days after the second dose of the MenACWY control vaccine. The chain links TRBV28 to TRBJ1-6; D is possibly TRBD1 (5 bases). The CDR3: CASSPGHRESPLHF. The DNA for the CDR3 is TGTGCCAGCAGTCCCGGACATCGGGAGTCACCCCTCCACTTT.